Described below is a single T cell receptor (beta chain) sequence and its context. The data stem from a study of cytomegalovirus exposure and HLA in healthy donors. PCR was performed using 60 Vbeta and 13 Jbeta primers. This table comes from immunoSEQ multiplex PCR, and its TCRdb copy is limited to in-frame clones, with some not included. The sample lists around 150,000 clones, approximately 79% seen once, with around 7% in the top ten. V lost 0 bases and J lost 0, with 15 bases in between. Germline values: CDR1 LNHNV, CDR2 YYDKDF (reference sequence). The CDR3 has 18 amino acids. The sequencing input was PBMCs. This clonotype was sampled from a man aged 40-50 years in good health and CMV-seropositive. The chain uses TRBV15 and TRBJ2-4, with D unresolved. CDR3 in amino acids: CATSREVRSLVAKNIQYF. CDR3 coding DNA: TGTGCCACCAGCAGAGAAGTCAGGTCTTTGGTAGCCAAAAACATTCAGTACTTC.